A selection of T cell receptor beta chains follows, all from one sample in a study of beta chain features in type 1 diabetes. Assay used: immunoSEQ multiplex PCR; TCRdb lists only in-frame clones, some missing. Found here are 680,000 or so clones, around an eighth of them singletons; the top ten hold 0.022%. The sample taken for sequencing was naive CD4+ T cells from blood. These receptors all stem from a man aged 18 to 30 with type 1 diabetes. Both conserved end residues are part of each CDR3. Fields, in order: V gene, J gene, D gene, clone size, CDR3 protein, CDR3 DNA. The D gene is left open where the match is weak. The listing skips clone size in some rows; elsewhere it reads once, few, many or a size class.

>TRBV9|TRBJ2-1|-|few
CASNVGLAKYNEQFF
TGTGCCAGCAACGTCGGACTGGCAAAGTACAATGAGCAGTTCTTC
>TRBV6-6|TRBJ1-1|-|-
CASREHGADTEAFF
TGTGCCAGCAGGGAACACGGAGCGGACACTGAAGCTTTCTTT
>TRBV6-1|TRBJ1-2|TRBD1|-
CASAKTGTGNYGYTF
TGTGCCAGCGCAAAAACCGGGACAGGGAACTATGGCTACACCTTC
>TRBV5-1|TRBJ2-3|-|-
CASSLAVTGVDTQYF
TGCGCCAGCAGCTTGGCCGTGACGGGGGTGGATACGCAGTATTTT
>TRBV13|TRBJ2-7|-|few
CASSLPRSYEQYF
TGTGCCAGCAGCTTACCTAGATCCTACGAGCAGTACTTC
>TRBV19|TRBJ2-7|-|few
CASSDTQQGGFYEQYF
TGTGCCAGTAGTGACACCCAACAGGGAGGGTTCTACGAGCAGTACTTC
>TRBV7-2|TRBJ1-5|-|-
CASSLVSSPGGLQRPQHF
TGTGCCAGCAGCTTAGTATCCTCGCCGGGGGGCCTTCAACGGCCCCAGCATTTT
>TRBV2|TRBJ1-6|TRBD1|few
CASSVGTLGQGNSPLHF
TGTGCCAGCAGTGTGGGGACTTTGGGACAGGGGAATTCACCCCTCCACTTT
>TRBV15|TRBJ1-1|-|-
CATSRDRGYTEAFF
TGTGCCACCAGCAGAGATAGGGGGTACACTGAAGCTTTCTTT
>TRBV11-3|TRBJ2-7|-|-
CASSLSSGGTYEQYF
TGTGCCAGCAGCTTATCATCTGGGGGAACCTACGAGCAGTACTTC
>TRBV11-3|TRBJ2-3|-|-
CASSLSSGMGTDTQYF
TGTGCCAGCAGCTTAAGTTCAGGGATGGGGACAGATACGCAGTATTTT
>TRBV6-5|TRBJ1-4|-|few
CASSYSLSMGGEKLFF
TGTGCCAGCAGTTACTCGTTGTCCATGGGAGGCGAAAAACTGTTTTTT
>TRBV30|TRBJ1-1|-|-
CAWGQLPVNTEAFF
TGTGCCTGGGGGCAGCTTCCCGTAAACACTGAAGCTTTCTTT
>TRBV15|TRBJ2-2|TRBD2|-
CATSRERGVDTGELFF
TGTGCCACCAGCAGAGAACGGGGGGTTGACACCGGGGAGCTGTTTTTT
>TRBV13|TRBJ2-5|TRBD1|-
CASSRRQGWEETQYF
TGTGCCAGCAGTCGCCGACAGGGATGGGAGGAGACCCAGTACTTC
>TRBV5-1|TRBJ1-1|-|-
CASSYGQPNTEAFF
TGCGCCAGCAGCTACGGACAGCCTAACACTGAAGCTTTCTTT
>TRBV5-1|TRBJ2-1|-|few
CASSSLLPGESSYNEQFF
TGCGCCAGCAGCTCCCTTTTGCCAGGGGAGAGCTCCTACAATGAGCAGTTCTTC
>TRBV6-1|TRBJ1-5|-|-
CASSETGKPQHF
TGTGCCAGCAGCGAAACCGGGAAGCCCCAGCATTTT
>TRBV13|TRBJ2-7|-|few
CASSLGGRDRYYEQYF
TGTGCCAGCAGCTTAGGCGGTAGAGACAGATACTACGAGCAGTACTTC
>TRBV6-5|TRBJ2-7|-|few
CASSYSRQSTYEQYF
TGTGCCAGCAGTTACTCGAGACAGAGTACCTACGAGCAGTACTTC
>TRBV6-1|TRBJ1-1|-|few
CASREGSSLNTEAFF
TGTGCCAGCCGGGAGGGCTCCTCCCTGAACACTGAAGCTTTCTTT
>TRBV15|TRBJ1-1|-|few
CATSRGENTEAFF
TGTGCCACCAGCAGGGGAGAGAACACTGAAGCTTTCTTT
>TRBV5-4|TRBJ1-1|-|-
CASSPALRANTEAFF
TGTGCCAGCAGCCCCGCGTTGAGGGCGAACACTGAAGCTTTCTTT
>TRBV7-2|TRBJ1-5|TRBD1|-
CASSLGTGGGQPQHF
TGTGCCAGCAGCCTGGGGACAGGGGGCGGTCAGCCCCAGCATTTT
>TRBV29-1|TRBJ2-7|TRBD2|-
CSVGEGPGPLSYEQYF
TGCAGCGTGGGGGAGGGCCCAGGCCCCCTCTCCTACGAGCAGTACTTC
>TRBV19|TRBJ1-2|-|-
CATPEASGGYTF
TGTGCCACACCGGAGGCCTCGGGTGGCTACACCTTC
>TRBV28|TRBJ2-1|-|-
CASSGVGGRAYNEQFF
TGTGCCAGCAGTGGAGTTGGGGGAAGGGCCTACAATGAGCAGTTCTTC
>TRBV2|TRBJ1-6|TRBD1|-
CASSGDRLGNSPLHF
TGTGCCAGCAGTGGGGACAGACTAGGGAATTCACCCCTCCACTTT
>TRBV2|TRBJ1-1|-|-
CASRVREGMNTEAFF
TGTGCCAGCAGGGTTAGGGAGGGCATGAACACTGAAGCTTTCTTT
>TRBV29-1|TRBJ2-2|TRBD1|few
CSVDREAGELFF
TGCAGCGTAGACAGGGAAGCCGGGGAGCTGTTTTTT
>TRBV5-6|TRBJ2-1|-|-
CASSTYNEQFF
TGTGCCAGCAGCACCTACAATGAGCAGTTCTTC
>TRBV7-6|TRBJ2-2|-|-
CASSFRPLDSLNTGELFF
TGTGCCAGCAGCTTTCGACCCTTGGACAGCTTGAACACCGGGGAGCTGTTTTTT
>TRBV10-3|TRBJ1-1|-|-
CAISDGQGNTEAFF
TGTGCCATCAGTGATGGGCAGGGGAACACTGAAGCTTTCTTT
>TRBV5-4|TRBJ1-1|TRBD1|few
CASSRGQGVTEAFF
TGTGCCAGCAGCCGCGGACAGGGCGTCACTGAAGCTTTCTTT
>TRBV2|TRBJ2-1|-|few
CASSDISSYNEQFF
TGTGCCAGCAGTGACATTAGCTCCTACAATGAGCAGTTCTTC
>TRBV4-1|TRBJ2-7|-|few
CASGSGGASSYEQYF
TGCGCCAGCGGTTCCGGGGGAGCGTCCTCCTACGAGCAGTACTTC
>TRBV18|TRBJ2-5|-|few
CASSEGAETQYF
TGTGCCAGCTCCGAAGGCGCGGAGACCCAGTACTTC
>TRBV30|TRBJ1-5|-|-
CAWSVSGPSAMAQPQHF
TGTGCCTGGAGTGTATCGGGGCCCTCGGCAATGGCTCAGCCCCAGCATTTT
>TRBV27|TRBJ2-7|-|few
CASSPRAESSYEQYF
TGTGCCAGCAGTCCACGGGCGGAGAGCTCCTACGAGCAGTACTTC
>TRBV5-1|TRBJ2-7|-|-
CASSLDRNYEQYF
TGCGCCAGCAGCCTCGACAGGAACTACGAGCAGTACTTC
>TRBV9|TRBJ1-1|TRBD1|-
CASSSGQPNTEAFF
TGTGCCAGCAGCTCGGGACAGCCGAACACTGAAGCTTTCTTT
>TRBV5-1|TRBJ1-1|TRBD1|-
CASSPLTGGGTEAFF
TGCGCCAGCAGCCCTCTTACAGGGGGAGGGACTGAAGCTTTCTTT
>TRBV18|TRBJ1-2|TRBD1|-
CASRGTVDAANYGYTF
TGTGCCAGCCGAGGGACAGTCGACGCTGCTAACTATGGCTACACCTTC